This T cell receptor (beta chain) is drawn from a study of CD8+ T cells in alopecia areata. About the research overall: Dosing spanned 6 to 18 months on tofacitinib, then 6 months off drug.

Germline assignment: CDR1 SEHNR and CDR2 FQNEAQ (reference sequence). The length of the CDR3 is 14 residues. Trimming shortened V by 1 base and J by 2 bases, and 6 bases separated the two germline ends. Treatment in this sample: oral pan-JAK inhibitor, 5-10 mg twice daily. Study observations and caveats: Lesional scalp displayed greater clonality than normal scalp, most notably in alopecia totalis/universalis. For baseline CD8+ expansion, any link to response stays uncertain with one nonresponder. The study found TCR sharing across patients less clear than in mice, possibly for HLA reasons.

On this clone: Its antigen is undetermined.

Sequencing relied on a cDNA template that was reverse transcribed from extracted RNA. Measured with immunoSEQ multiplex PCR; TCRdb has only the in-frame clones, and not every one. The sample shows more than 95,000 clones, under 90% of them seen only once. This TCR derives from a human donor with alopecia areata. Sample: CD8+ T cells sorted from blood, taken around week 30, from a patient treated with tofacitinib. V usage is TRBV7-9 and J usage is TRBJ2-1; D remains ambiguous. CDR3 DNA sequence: TGTGCCAGCAGCTTAGAAGGACCCTACAATGAGCAGTTCTTC. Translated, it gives CASSLEGPYNEQFF. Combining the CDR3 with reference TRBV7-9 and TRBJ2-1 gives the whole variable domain DTGVSQNPRHKITKRGQNVTFRCDPISEHNRLYWYRQTLGQGPEFLTYFQNEAQLEKSRLLSDRFSAERPKGSFSTLEIQRTEQGDSAMYLCASSLEGPYNEQFFGPGTRLTVL.